Listed here is a single T cell receptor (beta chain). The data belong to a study of blood T cell repertoires in COVID-19. Study context: T cells, B-cell-depleted T cells, or PBMCs provided the cDNA or gDNA that served as material.

V gave up 4 bases and J gave up 6 bases, with 13 bases separating them. The CDR3 totals 13 residues. Per the germline V gene, CDR1 is LNHNV and CDR2 is YYDKDF (reference sequence). Libraries were prepared by immunoSEQ multiplex PCR; TCRdb keeps only in-frame clonotypes and omits some of them. The table lists about 59,000 clones, roughly 85% of them singletons. The chain joins TRBV15 to TRBJ2-7; tentatively, D is TRBD2 (7 bases). The specimen sequenced was peripheral blood. This TCR was sampled from a human donor in a cohort sampled during active COVID-19. The CDR3 coding sequence is TGTGCCACCAGCACGGGGGGCAGAGGCGAGCAGTACTTC. As protein: CATSTGGRGEQYF.